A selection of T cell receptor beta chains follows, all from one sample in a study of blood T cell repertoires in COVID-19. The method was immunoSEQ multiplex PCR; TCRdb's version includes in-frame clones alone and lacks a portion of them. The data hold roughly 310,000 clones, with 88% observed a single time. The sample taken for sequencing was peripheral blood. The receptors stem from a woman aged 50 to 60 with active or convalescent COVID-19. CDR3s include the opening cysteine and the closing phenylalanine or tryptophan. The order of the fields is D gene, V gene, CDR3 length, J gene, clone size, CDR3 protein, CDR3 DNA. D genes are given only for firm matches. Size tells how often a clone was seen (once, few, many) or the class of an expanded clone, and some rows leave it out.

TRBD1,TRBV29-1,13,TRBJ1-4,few,CSVEGDRDEKLFF,TGCAGCGTTGAAGGGGACAGAGATGAAAAACTGTTTTTT
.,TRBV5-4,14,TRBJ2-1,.,CASSLRGGINEQFF,TGTGCCAGCAGCTTGCGGGGTGGGATCAATGAGCAGTTCTTC
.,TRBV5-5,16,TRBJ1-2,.,CASSHKPGHPPYGYTF,TGTGCCAGCAGCCATAAACCTGGACATCCACCCTATGGCTACACCTTC
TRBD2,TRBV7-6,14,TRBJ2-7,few,CASSPRGGGYEQYF,TGTGCCAGCAGCCCGCGGGGGGGCGGGTACGAGCAGTACTTC
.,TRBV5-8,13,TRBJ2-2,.,CASSLLRTGELFF,TGTGCCAGCAGCTTGTTGCGGACCGGGGAGCTGTTTTTT
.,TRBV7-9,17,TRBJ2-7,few,CASSPPTIGISSYEQYF,TGTGCCAGCAGCCCTCCCACGATCGGTATAAGCTCCTACGAGCAGTACTTC
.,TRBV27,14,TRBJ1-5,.,CASSLSHRNQPQHF,TGTGCCAGCAGTTTATCGCACCGGAATCAGCCCCAGCATTTT
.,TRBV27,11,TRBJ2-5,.,CASSSGETQYF,TGTGCCAGCAGTTCCGGGGAGACCCAGTACTTC
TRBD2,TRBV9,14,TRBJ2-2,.,CASSVTSGGRELFF,TGTGCCAGCAGCGTGACTAGCGGGGGCAGGGAGCTGTTTTTT
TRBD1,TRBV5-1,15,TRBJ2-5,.,CASSLVGTGGETQYF,TGCGCCAGCAGCTTGGTGGGGACAGGGGGCGAGACCCAGTACTTC
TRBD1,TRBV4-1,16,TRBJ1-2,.,CASSRTTGTGGHGYTF,TGCGCCAGCAGCCGCACGACCGGGACAGGGGGCCATGGCTACACCTTC
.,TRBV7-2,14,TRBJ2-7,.,CASSPRTASYEQYF,TGTGCCAGCAGCCCCCGGACAGCCAGCTACGAGCAGTACTTC
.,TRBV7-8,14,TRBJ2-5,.,CASSFTTGQETQYF,TGTGCCAGCAGCTTTACCACAGGCCAAGAGACCCAGTACTTC
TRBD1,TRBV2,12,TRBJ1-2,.,CASSEVRDREIF,TGTGCCAGCAGTGAAGTTCGGGACAGGGAAATCTTC
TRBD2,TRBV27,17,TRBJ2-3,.,CASSPAGGSGNTDTQYF,TGTGCCAGCAGCCCCGCCGGGGGTAGCGGGAATACAGATACGCAGTATTTT
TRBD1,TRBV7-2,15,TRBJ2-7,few,CASSLGSTGVGEQYF,TGTGCCAGCAGCTTAGGCAGTACAGGGGTCGGCGAGCAGTACTTC
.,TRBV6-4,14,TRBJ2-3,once,CASSAQGRTDTQYF,TGTGCCAGCAGTGCTCAGGGGCGCACAGATACGCAGTATTTT